Below are 2 T cell receptor beta chains sequenced from a single sample in a study of beta chain features in type 1 diabetes. cDNA synthesis used the whole RNA isolate, giving expressed TCRB sequences. This table comes from immunoSEQ multiplex PCR, and its TCRdb copy is limited to in-frame clones, with some not included. The table records 350,000 to 450,000 clones, over 12% of them present only once. Sample: naive CD4+ T cells from blood. The origin of the receptors is a woman in her late teens or twenties in good health.

V usage is TRBV2 and J usage is TRBJ2-1, with 8 bases fitting TRBD1. In germline, CDR1 is SNHLY, CDR2 FYNNEI. The CDR3 contains 15 residues. After removal of 6 bases from V and 8 bases from J, the junction contained 12 bases not matched to a gene. In DNA, the CDR3 is TGTGCCAGCAGGGGGTTGACAGGGGTATTGCATGAGCAGTTCTTC. It yields the protein CASRGLTGVLHEQFF.

To note about this clone: The same CDR3 can be traced to other DNA sequences in this sample. The chain uses TRBV30 and TRBJ1-5; D is ambiguous. The length of the CDR3 is 13 residues. The V end lost 5 bases, the J end lost 0 bases, and 8 bases lay between the germline ends. Per the germline V gene, CDR1 is GTSNPN and CDR2 is SVGIG (reference sequence). The chain's CDR3 is CAWAQDSNQPQHF. CDR3 bases: TGTGCCTGGGCTCAGGATAGCAATCAGCCCCAGCATTTT.